The rows below give T cell receptor beta chains drawn from one sample of a study of OX40 agonist ivuxolimab in advanced cancers. Method: immunoSEQ multiplex PCR; TCRdb's copy keeps in-frame clones and lacks some. The sample carries approximately 77,000 clones, more than 80% recorded once. The input for sequencing was CD4+ or CD8+ T cells sorted from blood, taken in a trial of the OX40 agonist ivuxolimab. These receptors originate from an adult with an advanced solid tumor such as melanoma, head and neck, liver or kidney cancer. The CDR3 runs from the conserved cysteine through the conserved F or W. D genes are given only for firm matches. The size of a clone is reported for some rows only, either as once, few or many, or as a class for expanded clones.

J gene | V gene | clone size | D gene | CDR3 protein | CDR3 DNA
TRBJ2-5 | TRBV5-4 | NA | NA | CASSLSGAVGETQYF | TGTGCCAGCAGCTTGTCAGGAGCGGTGGGGGAGACCCAGTACTTC
TRBJ2-2 | TRBV18 | NA | NA | CASSPPVTGGTGELFF | TGTGCCAGCTCACCACCTGTGACCGGCGGAACCGGGGAGCTGTTTTTT
TRBJ1-3 | TRBV27 | NA | NA | CASSPTGSSGNTIYF | TGTGCCAGCAGTCCTACAGGGAGCTCTGGAAACACCATATATTTT
TRBJ1-6 | TRBV4-3 | few | NA | CASSHPLGPLHF | TGCGCCAGCAGCCACCCTTTGGGACCCCTCCACTTT
TRBJ1-2 | TRBV30 | NA | TRBD1 | CAWRTTGATNYGYTF | TGTGCCTGGAGGACCACAGGGGCGACTAACTATGGCTACACCTTC
TRBJ1-3 | TRBV5-6 | NA | TRBD1 | CASRDRGHGNTIYF | TGTGCCAGCCGGGACAGGGGGCATGGAAACACCATATATTTT
TRBJ1-2 | TRBV29-1 | NA | NA | CSVQSTRTLRNGYTF | TGCAGCGTTCAATCAACACGGACCCTGCGAAATGGCTACACCTTC
TRBJ2-3 | TRBV5-4 | NA | TRBD1 | CASSKTGARRLGTDTQYF | TGTGCCAGCAGCAAAACAGGGGCTCGAAGGTTAGGCACAGATACGCAGTATTTT
TRBJ2-1 | TRBV5-1 | NA | TRBD2 | CASSLDGLAGRYEQFF | TGCGCCAGCAGCTTGGATGGTCTAGCGGGACGGTATGAGCAGTTCTTC
TRBJ1-1 | TRBV5-4 | once | TRBD1 | CASSLRTGGAEAFF | TGTGCCAGCAGCTTAAGGACAGGGGGGGCTGAAGCTTTCTTT
TRBJ2-1 | TRBV5-1 | NA | TRBD2 | CASSLFTSGSYNEQFF | TGCGCCAGCAGCTTGTTCACTAGCGGGAGCTACAATGAGCAGTTCTTC
TRBJ2-5 | TRBV4-1 | NA | NA | CASSPVHGAVNQETQYF | TGCGCCAGCAGCCCTGTTCATGGCGCTGTAAATCAAGAGACCCAGTACTTC
TRBJ2-3 | TRBV10-3 | NA | NA | CAISEIGGSTDTQYF | TGTGCCATCAGTGAAATTGGTGGGAGCACAGATACGCAGTATTTT
TRBJ2-7 | TRBV18 | NA | NA | CASSPPRSAGGSEQYF | TGTGCCAGCTCACCACCCCGATCCGCGGGTGGTTCCGAGCAGTACTTC
TRBJ1-1 | TRBV5-4 | once | NA | CASSPNRDEVTEAFF | TGTGCCAGCAGCCCTAACAGGGACGAGGTCACTGAAGCTTTCTTT
TRBJ1-1 | TRBV7-9 | NA | TRBD1 | CASSYWTGAEAFF | TGTGCCAGCAGCTACTGGACAGGGGCTGAAGCTTTCTTT
TRBJ2-5 | TRBV28 | NA | NA | CASSLGGQSQETQYF | TGTGCCAGCAGTTTGGGGGGACAGTCCCAAGAGACCCAGTACTTC
TRBJ1-2 | TRBV7-2 | NA | NA | CASSSAGGYDGYTF | TGTGCCAGCAGCTCGGCGGGGGGTTACGATGGCTACACCTTC
TRBJ1-3 | TRBV7-2 | NA | NA | CASTPQGMSGNTIYF | TGTGCCAGCACCCCCCAGGGGATGTCTGGAAACACCATATATTTT
TRBJ1-5 | TRBV30 | few | NA | CAWSVGSRNQPQHF | TGTGCCTGGAGTGTAGGCAGCAGAAATCAGCCCCAGCATTTT
TRBJ1-5 | TRBV5-5 | few | NA | CASSYGQIRGNQPQHF | TGTGCCAGCAGCTACGGGCAGATCAGGGGCAATCAGCCCCAGCATTTT
TRBJ2-3 | TRBV27 | NA | NA | CASSLTSSGGDTQYF | TGTGCCAGCAGTTTAACTAGCTCTGGTGGAGATACGCAGTATTTT
TRBJ1-3 | TRBV19 | NA | NA | CACQGGKPTGNTIYF | TGTGCCTGCCAAGGGGGGAAACCCACTGGAAACACCATATATTTT
TRBJ2-2 | TRBV9 | NA | TRBD2 | CASSVRDRGTSGSDTGELFF | TGTGCCAGCAGCGTACGGGACCGCGGGACTAGCGGGAGCGACACCGGGGAGCTGTTTTTT
TRBJ1-1 | TRBV6-6 | NA | NA | CASSQLMNTEAFF | TGTGCCAGCAGTCAGCTAATGAACACTGAAGCTTTCTTT
TRBJ1-1 | TRBV5-1 | NA | TRBD1 | CASSFGTGGGTEAFF | TGCGCCAGCAGCTTCGGGACAGGGGGTGGCACTGAAGCTTTCTTT
TRBJ2-7 | TRBV5-1 | NA | NA | CASSLSLGEQYF | TGCGCCAGCAGCTTGAGCTTAGGGGAGCAGTACTTC
TRBJ2-3 | TRBV27 | NA | NA | CASSLSLLSPTDTQYF | TGTGCCAGCAGTTTATCCTTACTAAGCCCCACAGATACGCAGTATTTT
TRBJ2-1 | TRBV18 | NA | NA | CASSSLAVGPYNEQFF | TGTGCCAGCTCCAGTTTAGCGGTGGGCCCCTACAATGAGCAGTTCTTC
TRBJ1-4 | TRBV5-1 | NA | TRBD1 | CASSRGQGNEKLFF | TGCGCCAGCAGCCGGGGACAGGGGAATGAAAAACTGTTTTTT
TRBJ2-3 | TRBV4-2 | NA | NA | CASSQGPSTDTQYF | TGTGCCAGCAGCCAAGGACCAAGCACAGATACGCAGTATTTT
TRBJ1-1 | TRBV19 | NA | TRBD1 | CASRSGTGVGNTEAFF | TGTGCCAGTAGATCCGGGACAGGGGTCGGGAACACTGAAGCTTTCTTT
TRBJ2-6 | TRBV7-9 | NA | TRBD1 | CASSNDRGQLGGANVLTF | TGTGCCAGCAGCAACGACAGGGGGCAATTAGGAGGGGCCAACGTCCTGACTTTC
TRBJ2-1 | TRBV5-1 | NA | TRBD2 | CASSLDTSGRADEQFF | TGCGCCAGCAGCTTGGATACTAGCGGGAGGGCCGATGAGCAGTTCTTC
TRBJ1-1 | TRBV6-1 | NA | NA | CASSEVGAEAFF | TGTGCCAGCAGTGAAGTGGGGGCTGAAGCTTTCTTT
TRBJ2-5 | TRBV18 | NA | NA | CASSPRSGQETQYF | TGTGCCAGCTCACCACGTTCAGGGCAAGAGACCCAGTACTTC
TRBJ2-1 | TRBV4-1 | NA | NA | CASSQDHQGGSYNEQFF | TGCGCCAGCAGCCAGGACCATCAGGGGGGCTCCTACAATGAGCAGTTCTTC
TRBJ2-3 | TRBV5-1 | NA | NA | CASGMGDREADTQYF | TGCGCCAGCGGGATGGGAGACAGGGAGGCAGATACGCAGTATTTT
TRBJ1-2 | TRBV2 | few | NA | CASSGLSLSATF | TGTGCCAGCAGTGGCTTAAGCCTCTCCGCCACCTTC
TRBJ2-5 | TRBV7-2 | NA | NA | CASSPTRVQETQYF | TGTGCCAGCAGTCCAACACGGGTACAAGAGACCCAGTACTTC
TRBJ2-2 | TRBV5-1 | NA | TRBD1 | CASTLQGASTGELFF | TGCGCCAGCACCCTGCAGGGGGCGAGCACCGGGGAGCTGTTTTTT